This is a list of T cell receptor beta chains from one sample in a study of T cells in Graves' hyperthyroidism and ophthalmopathy. TCRdb itself ran the multiplex PCR reads through MiXCR, one entry per CDR3 protein. The data show some 320,000 distinct CDR3 sequences, roughly 15% seen once. The specimen was blood. The source of these receptors is a woman aged 40 to 55 with Graves' ophthalmopathy. Each CDR3 is given with its conserved first and last residue. A D gene is named only where the DNA matches it firmly. Clone size, where shown, is once, few, many, or a class for clones that have expanded.

D gene,V gene,J gene,clone size,CDR3 length,CDR3 protein,CDR3 DNA
.,TRBV13,TRBJ1-4,few,15,CASSSHRSLNEKLFF,TGTGCCAGCAGCTCCCACAGGTCTTTAAATGAAAAACTGTTTTTT
.,TRBV5-1,TRBJ1-1,.,12,CASSFGGYEAFF,TGCGCCAGCAGCTTTGGGGGGTATGAAGCTTTCTTT
.,TRBV6-1,TRBJ2-2,many,13,CASSEVSGVELFF,TGTGCCAGCAGTGAAGTTTCAGGGGTGGAGCTGTTTTTT
.,TRBV28,TRBJ1-1,many,15,CASSLTLGLNTEAFF,TGTGCCAGCAGTTTAACTTTGGGTCTGAACACTGAAGCTTTCTTT
.,TRBV12-3/TRBV12-4,TRBJ1-5,many,12,CASSVSNQPQHF,TGTGCCAGCAGTGTTAGCAATCAGCCCCAGCATTTT
.,TRBV3-1,TRBJ1-1,many,13,CASSQGNGNRAFF,TGTGCCAGCAGCCAAGGTAATGGGAATCGAGCTTTCTTT
.,TRBV30,TRBJ2-2,.,15,CAWSRGQLYTGELFF,TGTGCCTGGTCAAGAGGACAGCTTTACACCGGGGAGCTGTTTTTT
TRBD1,TRBV10-3,TRBJ2-7,many,17,CAIAKTGDGIYVYEQYF,TGTGCCATTGCCAAAACAGGGGACGGGATATACGTATACGAGCAGTACTTC
TRBD1,TRBV10-3,TRBJ2-1,.,12,CASGTGNNEQFF,TGTGCCAGCGGGACAGGAAACAATGAGCAGTTCTTC
TRBD1,TRBV9,TRBJ1-1,.,16,CASSVIWDRGPTEAFF,TGTGCCAGCAGCGTAATCTGGGACAGGGGACCCACTGAAGCTTTCTTT
.,TRBV14,TRBJ2-1,few,13,CASSQTIIGEQFF,TGTGCCAGCAGCCAAACCATAATTGGTGAGCAGTTCTTC
.,TRBV9,TRBJ2-1,.,15,CASSVGVTRYNEQFF,TGTGCCAGCAGCGTAGGAGTGACTAGGTACAATGAGCAGTTCTTC
.,TRBV5-1,TRBJ1-2,many,14,CASSLFHSPYGYTF,TGCGCCAGCAGCTTGTTCCACAGCCCCTATGGCTACACCTTC
.,TRBV19,TRBJ1-6,.,16,CASSNRKSSYNSPLHF,TGTGCCAGTAGTAACCGGAAGTCCTCCTATAATTCACCCCTCCACTTT
.,TRBV4-1,TRBJ2-7,.,13,CASSQSDRHEQYF,TGCGCCAGCAGCCAATCCGACAGACACGAGCAGTACTTC
TRBD1,TRBV6-1,TRBJ2-1,many,14,CASRSGQGVNEQFF,TGTGCCAGCAGGTCGGGACAGGGGGTCAATGAGCAGTTCTTC
TRBD2,TRBV28,TRBJ2-3,many,15,CASSPAGGRLDTQYF,TGTGCCAGCAGTCCCGCGGGGGGCCGGTTAGATACGCAGTATTTT
TRBD1,TRBV20-1,TRBJ1-5,few,15,CSAPSRGQRNQPQHF,TGCAGTGCCCCCTCTCGGGGACAGCGAAATCAGCCCCAGCATTTT
TRBD1,TRBV7-9,TRBJ2-3,many,16,CASSLWTGGMTDTQYF,TGTGCCAGCAGCTTATGGACAGGGGGGATGACAGATACGCAGTATTTT
.,TRBV28,TRBJ1-2,many,16,CASSLWIFPPSYGYTF,TGTGCCAGCAGTCTCTGGATTTTTCCCCCCTCTTATGGCTACACCTTC
.,TRBV11-2,TRBJ2-5,many,12,CASSFLEETQYF,TGTGCCAGCAGCTTTCTTGAAGAGACCCAGTACTTC
.,TRBV7-9,TRBJ1-5,.,17,CASSQEGRADSNQPQHF,TGTGCCAGCAGCCAAGAGGGCAGGGCAGATAGCAATCAGCCCCAGCATTTT
.,TRBV24-1,TRBJ1-4,many,19,CATSDQTELNNQRSEKLFF,TGTGCCACCAGTGACCAGACAGAACTAAATAACCAACGCAGCGAAAAACTGTTTTTT
.,TRBV14,TRBJ2-5,.,17,CASSQEGGRTVQETQYF,TGTGCCAGCAGCCAAGAAGGAGGGAGGACCGTCCAAGAGACCCAGTACTTC
TRBD1,TRBV19,TRBJ1-5,.,15,CASRTGGNSNQPQHF,TGTGCCAGTAGGACAGGGGGAAATAGCAATCAGCCCCAGCATTTT
.,TRBV20-1,TRBJ1-5,many,14,CSARPLGGNQPQHF,TGCAGTGCTAGACCCCTGGGAGGCAATCAGCCCCAGCATTTT
.,TRBV30,TRBJ1-5,few,14,CAWSVHGGMKPQHF,TGTGCCTGGAGTGTACATGGGGGAATGAAGCCCCAGCATTTT
.,TRBV6-1,TRBJ2-7,many,14,CASLGSDSSYEQYF,TGTGCCAGTCTGGGTAGTGACAGCTCCTACGAGCAGTACTTC
TRBD1,TRBV6-1,TRBJ2-5,.,13,CASTTGGVETQYF,TGTGCCAGCACAACAGGGGGCGTCGAGACCCAGTACTTC
.,TRBV3-1,TRBJ2-7,.,14,CASSPEGETYEQYF,TGTGCCAGCAGCCCCGAGGGGGAGACCTACGAGCAGTACTTC
.,TRBV10-3,TRBJ2-7,many,12,CAHSGNSYEQYF,TGTGCCCATTCTGGAAACTCCTACGAGCAGTACTTC